Sequencing of this T cell receptor (beta chain) was carried out in a study of blood T cell repertoires in COVID-19. Study-level background: Some COVID-19 samples were acute and others convalescent; all came from the United States, Italy and Spain.

Clones were read by immunoSEQ multiplex PCR, and TCRdb kept only the in-frame ones, dropping some. The sample consists of about 190,000 clones, about 85% of them appearing once. Germline V gives CDR1 SQVTM, CDR2 ANQGSEA. The CDR3 is 15 amino acids. V shed 4 bases and J 7 bases; nucleotides not matched to a gene: 8. This clone occurred a few times. Sequenced input: peripheral blood. The chain uses TRBV29-1 and TRBJ1-4; 11 bases map to TRBD1. The sequence derives from a man aged 65-85 years with active or convalescent COVID-19. The CDR3 protein is CSVVDVGTGGEKLFF. CDR3 bases: TGCAGCGTTGTGGACGTCGGGACAGGGGGTGAAAAACTGTTTTTT.